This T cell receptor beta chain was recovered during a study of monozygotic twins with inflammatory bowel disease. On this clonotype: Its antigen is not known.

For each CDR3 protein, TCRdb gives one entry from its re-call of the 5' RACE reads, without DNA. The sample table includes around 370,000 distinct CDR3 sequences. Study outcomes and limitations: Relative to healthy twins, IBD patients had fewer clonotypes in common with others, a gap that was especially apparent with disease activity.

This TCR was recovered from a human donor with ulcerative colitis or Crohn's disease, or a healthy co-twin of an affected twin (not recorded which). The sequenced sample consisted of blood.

This CDR3 is CASSRQGAREQFF. The chain is built from TRBV6-2 or TRBV6-3 and TRBJ2-1; as DNA is missing, the TRBD1 call by TCRdb cannot be tested. CDR3 size: 13 residues. Germline CDR1 reads MNHEY; CDR2 reads SVGEGT.